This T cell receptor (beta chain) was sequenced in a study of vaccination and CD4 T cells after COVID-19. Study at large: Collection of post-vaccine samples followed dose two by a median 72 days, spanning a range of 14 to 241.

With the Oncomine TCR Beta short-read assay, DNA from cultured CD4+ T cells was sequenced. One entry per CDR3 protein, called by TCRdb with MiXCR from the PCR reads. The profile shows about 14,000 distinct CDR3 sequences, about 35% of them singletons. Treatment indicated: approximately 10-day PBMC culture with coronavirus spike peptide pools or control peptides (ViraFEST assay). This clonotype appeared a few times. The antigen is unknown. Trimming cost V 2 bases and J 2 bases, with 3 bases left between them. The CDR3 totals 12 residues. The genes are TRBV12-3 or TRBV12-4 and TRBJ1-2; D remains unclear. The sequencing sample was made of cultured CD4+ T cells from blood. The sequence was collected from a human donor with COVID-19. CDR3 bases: TGTGCCAGCAGTTTATCCAACTATGGCTACACCTTC. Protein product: CASSLSNYGYTF.